Following are 15 T cell receptor beta chains from one sample sequenced in a study of shared clonotypes between healthy human individuals. Clones were read by immunoSEQ multiplex PCR, and TCRdb kept only the in-frame ones, dropping some. The sample includes roughly 2.4 million clones, approximately 96% of them seen just once. The sequenced sample consisted of naive CD4+ T cells sorted from blood. This sample's subset: CD45RA+ positively selected. These receptor sequences come from a man younger than 35 in good health.

The chain is built from TRBV19 and TRBJ1-2, with D unresolved. The germline V gene encodes CDR1 LNHDA and CDR2 SQIVND (reference sequence). Trimming left V 10 bases short and J 2 bases short, with 23 bases between. This CDR3 spans 16 amino acids. In DNA, the CDR3 is TGTGCCACCCGTCCCCTAGAGGGAAACCTAAACTATGGCTACACCTTC. The encoded protein is CATRPLEGNLNYGYTF. Supplemented by reference TRBV19 and TRBJ1-2, the full variable domain reads DGGITQSPKYLFRKEGQNVTLSCEQNLNHDAMYWYRQDPGQGLRLIYYSQIVNDFQKGDIAEGYSVSREKKESFPLTVTSAQKNPTAFYLCATRPLEGNLNYGYTFGSGTRLTVV.

V usage is TRBV19 and J usage is TRBJ2-1; 7 nucleotides agree with TRBD2. Germline V CDR1 and CDR2: LNHDA, SQIVND (reference sequence). The V segment lost 6 bases and the J segment 9 bases; nucleotides outside the gene matches: 8. This CDR3 is built from 13 residues. CDR3 in amino acids: CASSSVRGTEQFF. CDR3 coding DNA: TGTGCCAGTAGCTCGGTGCGGGGGACTGAGCAGTTCTTC.

Written as DNA, the CDR3 is TGTGCCAGCAGTTCTATTAGTAGGGGGACCTACTATGGCTACACCTTC. Amino acid sequence: CASSSISRGTYYGYTF. The genes are TRBV27 and TRBJ1-2, with D possibly being TRBD1 (6 bases). Trimming removed 4 bases at V and 3 bases at J, with 18 bases between. The germline CDR1 and CDR2 sequences are MNHEY and SMNVEV (reference sequence). The CDR3 extends over 16 amino acids.

The chain is built from TRBV7-2 and TRBJ1-5; 8 bases are shared with TRBD1. The V gene end was trimmed by 5 bases and the J gene end by 4 bases; junction bases not matched to a gene: 4. The CDR3 has 14 residues. The germline V gene has CDR1 SGHTA and CDR2 FQGNSA. The CDR3 loop reads CASSRDRLNQPQHF. CDR3 bases: TGTGCCAGCAGCCGGGACAGGTTAAATCAGCCCCAGCATTTT. Full variable domain (missing parts from reference TRBV7-2 and TRBJ1-5): GAGVSQSPSNKVTEKGKDVELRCDPISGHTALYWYRQSLGQGLEFLIYFQGNSAPDKSGLPSDRFSAERTGGSVSTLTIQRTQQEDSAVYLCASSRDRLNQPQHFGDGTRLSIL.

Note on this clone: At one boundary the junction diverges from the germline segment, which might be a read error. This chain joins TRBV6-5 and TRBJ1-1, with 9 bases identical to TRBD1. In germline, CDR1 is MNHEY, CDR2 SVGAGI. The CDR3 sequence is 11 residues long. The CDR3 protein is CATHPGTGRIF. CDR3 in DNA: TGTGCCACCCACCCCGGGACAGGGAGAATCTTT.

The genes are TRBV19 and TRBJ1-5; D gene unclear. The germline V gene encodes CDR1 LNHDA and CDR2 SQIVND (reference sequence). With 5 bases removed from V and 1 base from J, the gap between germline ends came to 6 bases. This CDR3 comprises 13 residues. As DNA, the CDR3 is TGTGCCAGTAGTGCCAGCAGCAATCAGCCCCAGCATTTT. Amino acid sequence: CASSASSNQPQHF.

The chain joins TRBV25-1 to TRBJ2-3; D ambiguous. Looked up from germline, CDR1 is MGHDK and CDR2 is SYGVNS. This CDR3 region has 15 residues. With 3 bases removed from V and 0 bases from J, the gap between germline ends came to 10 bases. CDR3 bases: TGTGCCAGCAGTGAGCTGTCGACTAGCACAGATACGCAGTATTTT. This codes for CASSELSTSTDTQYF.

For the CDR3, the DNA is TGTGCCTGGAGTTACACTAACACCGGGGAGCTGTTTTTT. This gives the protein CAWSYTNTGELFF. The V call is TRBV30, the J call TRBJ2-2; D gene unclear. Per germline, CDR1 GTSNPN and CDR2 SVGIG (reference sequence). The CDR3 has 13 residues. V gave up 2 bases and J gave up 2 bases, with 6 bases separating them.

The chain carries TRBV5-4 and TRBJ2-7, with D possibly being TRBD1 (5 bases). Germline values: CDR1 SGHNT, CDR2 YYREEE (reference sequence). Trimming shortened V by 0 bases and J by 6 bases, and 19 bases separated the two germline ends. The CDR3 is 16 amino acids. CDR3 residues: CASSLVGGRKGPEQYF. CDR3 DNA: TGTGCCAGCAGCTTGGTTGGCGGACGGAAGGGGCCCGAGCAGTACTTC.

This rearrangement joins TRBV28 to TRBJ1-2; D gene unclear. The V and J ends lost 3 bases and 4 bases respectively, with 9 bases between them. This CDR3 has 13 amino acids. In germline, CDR1 is MDHEN, CDR2 SYDVKM. This CDR3 reads CASSLQVGYGYTF. CDR3 in DNA: TGTGCCAGCAGTTTGCAGGTGGGCTATGGCTACACCTTC.

Concerning this clone itself: Other DNA sequences within the sample encode an identical CDR3. This chain connects TRBV5-1 to TRBJ1-5, with D perhaps TRBD1 (6 bases). V was clipped by 4 bases and J by 2 bases, with 13 bases between them. Germline lookup yields CDR1 SGHRS and CDR2 YFSETQ. This CDR3 is 15 amino acids long. CDR3 protein: CASSPRGGGNQPQHF. CDR3 nucleotides: TGCGCCAGCAGCCCGAGGGGGGGAGGCAATCAGCCCCAGCATTTT.

The chain has TRBV6-5 and TRBJ2-1; perhaps TRBD2 as D (6 bases). Germline lookup yields CDR1 MNHEY and CDR2 SVGAGI. The CDR3 is made up of 15 amino acids. V gave up 2 bases and J gave up 15 bases, with 23 bases separating them. CDR3 protein: CASSYVPVTSQPRFF. The CDR3 nucleotides read TGTGCCAGCAGTTACGTCCCAGTAACTAGCCAGCCTAGGTTCTTC.

In the case of this clone: Compared with germline, one end of the junction differs, possibly owing to a read error. The same CDR3 arises from other DNA sequences in this sample as well. The rearrangement joins TRBV11-3 to TRBJ2-3; D unclear. The CDR3 totals 14 residues. Looked up from germline, CDR1 is SGHNT and CDR2 is YENEEA. CDR3 DNA sequence: TGCGCCAGCAGCTCCGATTATAGCACAGATACGCAGTATTTT. Translation: CASSSDYSTDTQYF.

The V call is TRBV10-3, the J call TRBJ1-1; a weak D match, TRBD1 (5 bases). CDR1 and CDR2 from the germline V gene are ENHRY and SYGVKD. The CDR3 spans 13 residues. V was cut by 11 bases and J by 1 base, with 14 bases left in between. This chain's CDR3 is CASSDDRNTEAFF. The DNA of the CDR3 is TGTGCCTCATCAGACGACAGGAACACTGAAGCTTTCTTT.

The V gene is TRBV10-2, the J gene TRBJ1-2; D is undetermined. Germline V gene lookup returns CDR1 WSHSY and CDR2 SAAADI. CDR3 size: 14 residues. V lost 2 bases, J lost 0 bases, and 7 bases lay in between. The CDR3 DNA sequence: TGCGCCAGCAGTGAGAGGATGACTAACTATGGCTACACCTTC. This encodes CASSERMTNYGYTF.